The rows below give T cell receptor beta chains drawn from one sample of a study of T cell responses to AZD1222 COVID-19 vaccine. The table came from immunoSEQ multiplex PCR; TCRdb's copy has only in-frame clones and leaves some out. The table includes some 140,000 clones, about 87% detected once. The sample consisted of peripheral blood, taken on day 0 of AZD1222 vaccination. These receptors all come from an adult in good health. CDR3s include the opening cysteine and the closing phenylalanine or tryptophan. The D gene is left open where the match is weak. Some rows mark clone size as missing; the rest say once, few, many or name a class of expanded clone.

j_call | d_call | v_call | clone_size | cdr3_nt | cdr3_aa
TRBJ2-1 | TRBD2 | TRBV9 | - | TGTGCCAGCAGCGTAGACCTAGCGGGATACAATGAGCAGTTCTTC | CASSVDLAGYNEQFF
TRBJ1-1 | TRBD1 | TRBV4-1 | - | TGCGCCAGCAGCCATGGGGGACAGCATCCAAGGAACACTGAAGCTTTCTTT | CASSHGGQHPRNTEAFF
TRBJ1-2 | - | TRBV3-1/TRBV3-2 | - | TGTGCCAGCAGCCCAGCGGGCCAAGTACACTATGGCTACACCTTC | CASSPAGQVHYGYTF
TRBJ1-1 | - | TRBV10-3 | - | TGTGCCATCAGTGATCCAGGGAGACCAACGAACACTGAAGCTTTCTTT | CAISDPGRPTNTEAFF
TRBJ1-4 | - | TRBV5-6 | - | TGTGCCAGCAGCTTGGCCGGAGGAACGGTGTTACTGTTTTTT | CASSLAGGTVLLFF
TRBJ1-5 | TRBD1 | TRBV4-2 | few | TGTGCCAGCAGCTGGGTTACAGGGGGCGAGGGCAATCAGCCCCAGCATTTT | CASSWVTGGEGNQPQHF
TRBJ2-2 | TRBD1 | TRBV28 | - | TGTGCCAGCAGAACGGGACAGGGGAGTACCGGGGAGCTGTTTTTT | CASRTGQGSTGELFF
TRBJ2-3 | TRBD2 | TRBV5-6 | - | TGTGCCAGCAGCCCGACAAGCGGGGTCACAGATACGCAGTATTTT | CASSPTSGVTDTQYF
TRBJ1-2 | - | TRBV30 | - | TGTGCCTGGAGTGATCCCGGGACCGGGGCCGTCTATGGCTACACCTTC | CAWSDPGTGAVYGYTF
TRBJ1-1 | - | TRBV28 | once | TGTGCCAGCAGTTTATCAGGCGTCCCTGAAGCTTTCTTT | CASSLSGVPEAFF
TRBJ2-2 | - | TRBV4-1 | - | TGCGCCAGCTCGAGGGCCGGGGAGCTGTTTTTT | CASSRAGELFF
TRBJ2-2 | - | TRBV30 | - | TGTGCCTGCCCCTTTAGCGCAAACGGGGAGCTGTTTTTT | CACPFSANGELFF
TRBJ2-2 | - | TRBV30 | - | TGTGCCTGGAGGGGACCGCGGTTCACCGGGGAGCTGTTTTTT | CAWRGPRFTGELFF
TRBJ2-5 | TRBD2 | TRBV5-8 | - | TGTGCCAGCAGCCAACTAGCGCCCCCCGAGACCCAGTACTTC | CASSQLAPPETQYF
TRBJ2-7 | TRBD2 | TRBV7-9 | - | TGTGCCAGCAGCTTTGCAGCCAGCGGGGGGCAACCGAAGTACGAGCAGTACTTC | CASSFAASGGQPKYEQYF
TRBJ2-7 | - | TRBV4-3 | - | TGCGCCAGCAGCCAAGACTCGGCGGGGAAGAATAACGAGCAGTACTTC | CASSQDSAGKNNEQYF
TRBJ1-4 | - | TRBV7-9 | - | TGTGCCAGCAGCCAGACTTTCTCCACTAATGAAAAACTGTTTTTT | CASSQTFSTNEKLFF
TRBJ2-7 | - | TRBV10-3 | - | TGTGCCATCAGTGGAGGGGTGTCGAGTGTCGAGCAGTACTTC | CAISGGVSSVEQYF
TRBJ1-5 | - | TRBV7-8 | - | TGTGCCAGCAGCTTAGGGCCAGGAAGAAACGGGCAGCCCCAGCATTTT | CASSLGPGRNGQPQHF
TRBJ1-2 | - | TRBV28 | - | TGTGCCATCCAAGCTAACTATGGCTACACCTTC | CAIQANYGYTF
TRBJ2-7 | - | TRBV7-2 | - | TGTGCCAGCAGCGCCAGGGTCGGAAGCTCCTACGAGCAGTACTTC | CASSARVGSSYEQYF
TRBJ1-1 | - | TRBV24-1 | - | TGTGCCACCAGTGATTCCAAACCCAGGCAGGGGAGAATCACTGAAGCTTTCTTT | CATSDSKPRQGRITEAFF
TRBJ1-4 | - | TRBV29-1 | - | TGCAGCGTTTATTTCCCCGGGAGTGAAAAACTGTTTTTT | CSVYFPGSEKLFF
TRBJ1-2 | TRBD1 | TRBV28 | - | TGTGCCAGCAGTTTTGTGACAGGGGCCTCGTCCAACTATGGCTACACCTTC | CASSFVTGASSNYGYTF
TRBJ2-2 | - | TRBV15 | - | TGTGCCACCAGCAGGGACGGGGGGGAGCTGTTTTTT | CATSRDGGELFF
TRBJ1-1 | - | TRBV4-3 | - | TGCGCCAGCAGCCAAGATGCCCGGTACACTGAAGCTTTCTTT | CASSQDARYTEAFF
TRBJ2-1 | - | TRBV9 | once | TGTGCCAGCAGCGTAGCCCCCTACAACGATGAGCAGTTCTTC | CASSVAPYNDEQFF
TRBJ1-1 | - | TRBV6-4 | few | TGTGCCAGCAGTGACGGATCGAACACTGAAGCTTTCTTT | CASSDGSNTEAFF
TRBJ1-2 | - | TRBV28 | - | TGTGCCAGCAGTTCCCCAGGGGAGGCCTTGGGCTACACCTTC | CASSSPGEALGYTF
TRBJ2-7 | - | TRBV6-2/TRBV6-3 | few | TGTGCCAGCACCCCCGGTCGGGGCCCCTCCTACGAGCAGTACTTC | CASTPGRGPSYEQYF
TRBJ2-7 | - | TRBV6-5 | - | TGTGCCAGCAGTACCGGACCCCCGAGCTCCTACGAGCAGTACTTC | CASSTGPPSSYEQYF
TRBJ2-5 | - | TRBV5-4 | - | TGTGCCAGCAGTCCGGGTGGCTTTCGTGCTAGCACAGAGACCCAGTACTTC | CASSPGGFRASTETQYF
TRBJ1-5 | - | TRBV16 | - | TGTGCCAGCAGCCAACTGGGCGGACCTCAGCCCCAGCATTTT | CASSQLGGPQPQHF
TRBJ1-6 | TRBD1 | TRBV9 | - | TGTGCCAGCAGCGTGGGTTACAGGGGAACTTATAATTCACCCCTCCACTTT | CASSVGYRGTYNSPLHF
TRBJ1-2 | TRBD1 | TRBV6-2/TRBV6-3 | once | TGTGCCAGCAGTTACGGGACAGGGCGTTATGGCTACACCTTC | CASSYGTGRYGYTF
TRBJ2-1 | - | TRBV19 | - | TGTGCCAGTAGTATAACCGGTCTAAGTAGCTCCTACAATGAGCAGTTCTTC | CASSITGLSSSYNEQFF
TRBJ2-3 | TRBD2 | TRBV30 | - | TGTGCCTGGTCAACTAGCGGAGGGAGCACAGATACGCAGTATTTT | CAWSTSGGSTDTQYF
TRBJ2-7 | - | TRBV19 | - | TGTGCCAGTAGTATAAACCCAGGGGCGCCGGGCGAGCAGTACTTC | CASSINPGAPGEQYF
TRBJ2-1 | TRBD2 | TRBV10-3 | - | TGTGCCATCAGTGAGGAGGATAGCGGGAGGGATGAGCAGTTCTTC | CAISEEDSGRDEQFF
TRBJ1-6 | - | TRBV3-1/TRBV3-2 | once | TGTGCCAGCAGCTTCGGGAGGGCGTCCTATAATTCACCCCTCCACTTT | CASSFGRASYNSPLHF
TRBJ1-2 | TRBD1 | TRBV5-4 | - | TGTGCCAGCAGCCCACGGGTCGGACAGGGGGCAGGTGGCTACACCTTC | CASSPRVGQGAGGYTF
TRBJ2-7 | - | TRBV12-5 | - | TGTGCTAGTGGTTTGGGCCAGGTAACCTACGAGCAGTACTTC | CASGLGQVTYEQYF
TRBJ2-1 | TRBD2 | TRBV4-3 | - | TGCGCCAGCAGCCCCAGCAGCGGGAGATTGGATGAGCAGTTCTTC | CASSPSSGRLDEQFF
TRBJ2-3 | - | TRBV7-8 | - | TGTGCCAGCAGCGATCCAAGGGGAGATACGCAGTATTTT | CASSDPRGDTQYF
TRBJ1-5 | - | TRBV6-4 | - | TGTGCCAGCAGTGAATCCGGGAATCAGCCCCAGCATTTT | CASSESGNQPQHF
TRBJ2-7 | - | TRBV10-3 | once | TGTGCCATCAGCGACTCCTACGAGCAGTACTTC | CAISDSYEQYF
TRBJ1-1 | - | TRBV5-1 | - | TGCGCCAGCAGCTGGGGCCATATGAACACTGAAGCTTTCTTT | CASSWGHMNTEAFF
TRBJ1-1 | TRBD1 | TRBV5-1 | - | TGCGCCAGCAGCTTGTATATAGGACAGGGGAACACTGAAGCTTTCTTT | CASSLYIGQGNTEAFF
TRBJ1-2 | - | TRBV19 | - | TGTGCCAGTAGTATCGCCAGGCTACAGGGCTATGGCTACACCTTC | CASSIARLQGYGYTF
TRBJ1-5 | TRBD1 | TRBV28 | - | TGTGCCAGCAGGCCCCCAGGGGGTTATCAGCCCCAGCATTTT | CASRPPGGYQPQHF
TRBJ1-3 | TRBD1 | TRBV4-1 | - | TGCGCCAGCAGCCAAGGACGAGACAGGGAGGTATATTTT | CASSQGRDREVYF
TRBJ1-4 | TRBD1 | TRBV7-9 | - | TGTGCCAGCAGCTCAACTAAGACAGGGGGAGCTAATGAAAAACTGTTTTTT | CASSSTKTGGANEKLFF
TRBJ2-7 | - | TRBV11-2 | once | TGTGCCAGCAGCTCTGGGCGAACCTACGAGCAGTACTTC | CASSSGRTYEQYF